This T cell receptor beta chain was obtained from a study of shared T cell receptors in the human thymus. Clones were sequenced by immunoSEQ multiplex PCR, and TCRdb holds only the in-frame ones, with some missing. The sample includes hundreds of thousands of clones, around 87% seen only once; the top ten take under 0.01%. This CDR3 region has 17 residues. Germline V gene data show CDR1 as LGHNA and CDR2 as YSLEER. Trimming removed 2 bases from V and 0 bases from J, with 16 bases in between. The sample was also linked to a second study, of human thymus T cells. This second report adds: The people who donated were healthy Finnish babies having corrective surgery for congenital heart defects. Thymus tissue for the work was resected from patients undergoing corrective heart surgery. Related work found strong thymic repertoire overlap between unrelated individuals.

The chain uses TRBV4-3 and TRBJ1-1, with a possible D match to TRBD1 (6 bases). The sequenced material came from thymocytes. This sequence was found in a boy less than two years old with a congenital heart defect. The CDR3 loop reads CASSQRWGGALNTEAFF. Here the CDR3 DNA reads TGCGCCAGCAGCCAAAGATGGGGGGGGGCGCTGAACACTGAAGCTTTCTTT.